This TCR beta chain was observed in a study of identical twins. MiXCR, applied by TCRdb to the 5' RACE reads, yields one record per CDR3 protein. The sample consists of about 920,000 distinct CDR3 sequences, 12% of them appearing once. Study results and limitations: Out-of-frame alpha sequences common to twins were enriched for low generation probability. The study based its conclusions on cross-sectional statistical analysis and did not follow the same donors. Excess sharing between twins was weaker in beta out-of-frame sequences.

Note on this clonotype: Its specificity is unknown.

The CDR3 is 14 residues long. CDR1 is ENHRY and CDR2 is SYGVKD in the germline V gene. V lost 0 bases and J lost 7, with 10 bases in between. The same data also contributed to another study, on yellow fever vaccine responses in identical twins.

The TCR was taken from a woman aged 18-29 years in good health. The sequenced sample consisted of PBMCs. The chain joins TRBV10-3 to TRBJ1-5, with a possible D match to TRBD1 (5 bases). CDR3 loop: CAISESGHGQPQHF. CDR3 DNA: TGTGCCATCAGTGAGTCCGGACATGGCCAGCCCCAGCATTTT.